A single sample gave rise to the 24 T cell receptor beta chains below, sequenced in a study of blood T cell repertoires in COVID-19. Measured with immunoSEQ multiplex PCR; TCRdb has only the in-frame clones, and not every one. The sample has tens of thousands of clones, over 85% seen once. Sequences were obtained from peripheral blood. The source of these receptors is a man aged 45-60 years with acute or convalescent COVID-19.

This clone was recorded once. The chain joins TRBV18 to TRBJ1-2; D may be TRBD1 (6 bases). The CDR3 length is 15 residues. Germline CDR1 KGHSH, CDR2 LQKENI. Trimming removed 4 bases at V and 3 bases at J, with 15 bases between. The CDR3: CASSLGQTLDYGYTF. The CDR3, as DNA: TGTGCCAGCTCACTGGGACAAACGTTGGACTATGGCTACACCTTC.

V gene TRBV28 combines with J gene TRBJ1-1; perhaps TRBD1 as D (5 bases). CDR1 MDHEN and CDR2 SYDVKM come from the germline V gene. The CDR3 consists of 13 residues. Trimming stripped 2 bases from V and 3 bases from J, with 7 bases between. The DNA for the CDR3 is TGTGCCAGCAGTTTACAGGGCCACACTGAAGCTTTCTTT. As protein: CASSLQGHTEAFF.

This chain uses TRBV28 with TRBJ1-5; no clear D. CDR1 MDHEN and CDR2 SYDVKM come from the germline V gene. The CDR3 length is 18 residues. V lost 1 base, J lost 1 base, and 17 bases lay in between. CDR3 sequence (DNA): TGTGCCAGCAGTTTATCGCGGGGTTTGGGTTCGAGCAATCAGCCCCAGCATTTT. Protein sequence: CASSLSRGLGSSNQPQHF.

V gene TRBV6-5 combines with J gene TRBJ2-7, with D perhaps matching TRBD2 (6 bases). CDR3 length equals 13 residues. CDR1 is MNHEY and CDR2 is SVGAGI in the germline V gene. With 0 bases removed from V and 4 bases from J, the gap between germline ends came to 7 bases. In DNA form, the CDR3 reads TGTGCCAGCAGTTACTCGCGGGGTTACGAGCAGTACGTC. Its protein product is CASSYSRGYEQYV.

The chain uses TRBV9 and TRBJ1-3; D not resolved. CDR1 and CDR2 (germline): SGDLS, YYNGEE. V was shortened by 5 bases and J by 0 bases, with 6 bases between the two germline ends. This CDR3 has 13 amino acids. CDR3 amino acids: CASSFSSGNTIYF. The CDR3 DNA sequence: TGTGCCAGCAGTTTTAGCTCTGGAAACACCATATATTTT.

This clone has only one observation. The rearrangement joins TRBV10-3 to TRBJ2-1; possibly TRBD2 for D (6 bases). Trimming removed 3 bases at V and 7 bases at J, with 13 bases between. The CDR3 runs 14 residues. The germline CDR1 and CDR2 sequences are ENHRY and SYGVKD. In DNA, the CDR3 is TGTGCCATCAGTGACGGGACTGGGGCTAATGAGCAGTTCTTC. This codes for CAISDGTGANEQFF.

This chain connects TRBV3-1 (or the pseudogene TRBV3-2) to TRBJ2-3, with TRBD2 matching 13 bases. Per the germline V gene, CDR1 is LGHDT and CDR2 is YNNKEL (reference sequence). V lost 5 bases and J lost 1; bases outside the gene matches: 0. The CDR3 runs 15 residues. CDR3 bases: TGTGCCAGCAGCGGGACTAGCGGGGGCACAGATACGCAGTATTTT. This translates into CASSGTSGGTDTQYF.

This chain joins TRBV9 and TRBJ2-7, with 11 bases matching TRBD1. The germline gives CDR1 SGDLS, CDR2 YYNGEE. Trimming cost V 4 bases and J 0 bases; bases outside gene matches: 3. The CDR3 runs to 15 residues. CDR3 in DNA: TGTGCCAGCAGCCTGGGACAGGGGGGCTCCTACGAGCAGTACTTC. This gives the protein CASSLGQGGSYEQYF.

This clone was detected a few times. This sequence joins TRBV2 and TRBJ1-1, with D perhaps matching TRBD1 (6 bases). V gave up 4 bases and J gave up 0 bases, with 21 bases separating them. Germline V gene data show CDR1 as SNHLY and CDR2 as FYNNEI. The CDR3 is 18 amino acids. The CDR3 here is CASSGDESGVTLNTEAFF. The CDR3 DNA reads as TGTGCCAGCAGTGGGGACGAATCAGGGGTGACTTTGAACACTGAAGCTTTCTTT.

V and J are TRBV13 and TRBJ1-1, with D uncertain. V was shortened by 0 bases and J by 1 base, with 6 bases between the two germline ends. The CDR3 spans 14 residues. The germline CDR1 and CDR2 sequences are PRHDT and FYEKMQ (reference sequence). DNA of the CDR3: TGTGCCAGCAGCTTAGGACACACGAACACTGAAGCTTTCTTT. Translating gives CASSLGHTNTEAFF. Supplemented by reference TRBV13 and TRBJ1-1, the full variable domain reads AAGVIQSPRHLIKEKRETATLKCYPIPRHDTVYWYQQGPGQDPQFLISFYEKMQSDKGSIPDRFSAQQFSDYHSELNMSSLELGDSALYFCASSLGHTNTEAFFGQGTRLTVV.

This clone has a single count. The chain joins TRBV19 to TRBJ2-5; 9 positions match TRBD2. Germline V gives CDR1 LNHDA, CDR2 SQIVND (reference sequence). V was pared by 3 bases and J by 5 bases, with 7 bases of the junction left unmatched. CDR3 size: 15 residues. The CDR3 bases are TGTGCCAGTAGTATCAGGGCGGGGGGGACTGAGACCCAGTACTTC. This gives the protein CASSIRAGGTETQYF.

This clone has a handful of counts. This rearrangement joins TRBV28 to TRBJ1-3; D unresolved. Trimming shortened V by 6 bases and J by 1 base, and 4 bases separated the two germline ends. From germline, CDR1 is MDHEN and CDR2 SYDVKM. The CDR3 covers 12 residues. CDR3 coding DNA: TGTGCCAGCAGACAGTCTGGAAACACCATATATTTT. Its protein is CASRQSGNTIYF.

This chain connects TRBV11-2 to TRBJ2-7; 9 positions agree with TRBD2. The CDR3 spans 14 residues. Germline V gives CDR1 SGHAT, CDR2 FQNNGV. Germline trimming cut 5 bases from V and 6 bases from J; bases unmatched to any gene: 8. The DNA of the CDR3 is TGTGCCAGCAGCCCGCTAGCGGGAATAGGCGAGCAGTACTTC. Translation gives CASSPLAGIGEQYF.

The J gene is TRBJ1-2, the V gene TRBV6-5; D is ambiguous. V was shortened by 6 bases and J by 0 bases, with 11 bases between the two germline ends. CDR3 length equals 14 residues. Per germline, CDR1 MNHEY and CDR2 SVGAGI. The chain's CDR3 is CASRHIGTNYGYTF. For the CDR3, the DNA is TGTGCCAGCAGACACATCGGGACTAACTATGGCTACACCTTC.

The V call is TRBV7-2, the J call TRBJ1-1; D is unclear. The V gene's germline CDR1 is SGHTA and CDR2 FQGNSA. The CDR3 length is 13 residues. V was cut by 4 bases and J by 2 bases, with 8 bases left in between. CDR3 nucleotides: TGTGCCAGCAGCTCGGGGATCAACACTGAAGCTTTCTTT. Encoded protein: CASSSGINTEAFF.

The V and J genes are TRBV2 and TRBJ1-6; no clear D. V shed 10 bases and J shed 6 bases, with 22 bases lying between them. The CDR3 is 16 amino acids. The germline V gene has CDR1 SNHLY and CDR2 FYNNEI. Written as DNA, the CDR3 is TGTGCCATCCTCTCTCGGGTAGCTACACCTAATTCACCCCTCCACTTT. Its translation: CAILSRVATPNSPLHF.

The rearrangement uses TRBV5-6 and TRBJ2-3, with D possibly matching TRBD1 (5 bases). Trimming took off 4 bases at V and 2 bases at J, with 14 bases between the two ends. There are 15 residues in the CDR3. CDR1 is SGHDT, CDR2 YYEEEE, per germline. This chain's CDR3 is CASSVSRGYTDTQYF. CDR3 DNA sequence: TGTGCCAGCAGCGTGTCAAGGGGCTACACAGATACGCAGTATTTT. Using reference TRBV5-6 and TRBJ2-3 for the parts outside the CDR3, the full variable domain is DAGVTQSPTHLIKTRGQQVTLRCSPKSGHDTVSWYQQALGQGPQFIFQYYEEEERQRGNFPDRFSGHQFPNYSSELNVNALLLGDSALYLCASSVSRGYTDTQYFGPGTRLTVL.

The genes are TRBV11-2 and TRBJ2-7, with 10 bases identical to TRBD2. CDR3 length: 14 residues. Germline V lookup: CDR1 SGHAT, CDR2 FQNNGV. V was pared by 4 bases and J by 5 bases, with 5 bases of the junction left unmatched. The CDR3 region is CASSSLAGVNEQYF. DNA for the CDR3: TGTGCCAGCAGCTCCCTAGCGGGAGTAAACGAGCAGTACTTC.

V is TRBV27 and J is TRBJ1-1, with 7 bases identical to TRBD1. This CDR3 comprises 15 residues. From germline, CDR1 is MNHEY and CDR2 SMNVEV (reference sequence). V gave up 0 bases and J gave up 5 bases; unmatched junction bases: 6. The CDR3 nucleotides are TGTGCCAGCAGTTTATCGCGGGCACAGGGGACTGAAGCTTTCTTT. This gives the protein CASSLSRAQGTEAFF.

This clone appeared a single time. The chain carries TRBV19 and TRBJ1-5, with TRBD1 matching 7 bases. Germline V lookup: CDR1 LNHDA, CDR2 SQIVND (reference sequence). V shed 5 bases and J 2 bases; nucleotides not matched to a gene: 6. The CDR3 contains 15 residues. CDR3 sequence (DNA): TGTGCCAGTAGTTGGTCCAGGGGGGGCAATCAGCCCCAGCATTTT. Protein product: CASSWSRGGNQPQHF.

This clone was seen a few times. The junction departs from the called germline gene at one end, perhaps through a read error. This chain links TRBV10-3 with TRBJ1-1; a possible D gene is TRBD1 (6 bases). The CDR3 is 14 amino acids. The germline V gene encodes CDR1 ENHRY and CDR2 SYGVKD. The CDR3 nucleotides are TGTGCCATCAGTGAAGTCCAGGGGAACCCTGAAGCTTTCTTT. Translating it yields CAISEVQGNPEAFF.

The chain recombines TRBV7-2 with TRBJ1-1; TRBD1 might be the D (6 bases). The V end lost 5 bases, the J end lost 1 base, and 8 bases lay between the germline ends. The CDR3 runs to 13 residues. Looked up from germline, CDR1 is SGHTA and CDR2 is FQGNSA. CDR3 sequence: CASSQGQNTEAFF. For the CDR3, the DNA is TGTGCCAGCAGCCAGGGACAGAACACTGAAGCTTTCTTT.

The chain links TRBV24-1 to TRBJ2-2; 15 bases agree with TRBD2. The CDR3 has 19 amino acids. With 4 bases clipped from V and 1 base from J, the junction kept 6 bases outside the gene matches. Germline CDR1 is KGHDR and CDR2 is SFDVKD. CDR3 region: CATSEAGTSGGKNTGELFF. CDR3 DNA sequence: TGTGCCACCAGTGAGGCCGGGACTAGCGGGGGGAAGAACACCGGGGAGCTGTTTTTT.

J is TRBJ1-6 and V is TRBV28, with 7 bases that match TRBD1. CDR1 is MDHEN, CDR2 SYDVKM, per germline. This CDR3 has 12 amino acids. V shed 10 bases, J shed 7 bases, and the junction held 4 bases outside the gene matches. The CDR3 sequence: CAMKGANSPLHF. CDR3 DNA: TGTGCCATGAAGGGGGCGAATTCACCCCTCCACTTT.